This TCR beta chain was observed in a study of T-cell reconstitution after alpha-beta-depleted transplantation in children. Germline lookup yields CDR1 SGHDT and CDR2 YYEEEE. J was trimmed by 5 bases and V by 4 bases; bases with no gene match: 10. This CDR3 contains 16 residues. This clonotype was seen a handful of times. Its antigen is currently unknown. Study-wide findings and caveats: After transplant, high TCRbeta diversity at day 60 in some patients arose from surviving recipient T cells and thymic progenitors. Newly produced T cells mostly provided counts and TCRbeta diversity after one year, as hyperexpanded clones declined. Several hundred graft clones that had expanded were reportedly the source of alpha-beta T cells about two months after transplant.

The TCRbeta library was prepared with unique molecular identifiers. TCRdb analysed the PCR reads with MiXCR anew, one entry per CDR3 protein. This table holds about 110,000 distinct CDR3 sequences, 10% found once. The sequencing used PBMCs, collected before TCRalphabeta/CD19-depleted stem cell transplant. This clonotype originated in a boy younger than 10 with acute lymphoblastic leukemia, due to receive a stem cell transplant. This chain joins TRBV5-6 and TRBJ1-5; 9 nucleotides line up with TRBD1. CDR3 DNA: TGTGCCAGCAGCCGGGGACAGGGCGTTTTTCATCAGCCCCAGCATTTT. Translation: CASSRGQGVFHQPQHF.